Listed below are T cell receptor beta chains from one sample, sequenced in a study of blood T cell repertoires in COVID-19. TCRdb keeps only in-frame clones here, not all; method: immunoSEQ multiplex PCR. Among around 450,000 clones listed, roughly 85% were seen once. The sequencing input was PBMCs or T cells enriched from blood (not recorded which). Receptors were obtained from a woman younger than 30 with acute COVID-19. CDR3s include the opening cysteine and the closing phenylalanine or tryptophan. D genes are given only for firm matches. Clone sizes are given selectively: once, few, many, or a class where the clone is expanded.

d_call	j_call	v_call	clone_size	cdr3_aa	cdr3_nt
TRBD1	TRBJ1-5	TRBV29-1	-	CSVTGARNQPQHF	TGCAGCGTGACAGGGGCCCGCAATCAGCCCCAGCATTTT
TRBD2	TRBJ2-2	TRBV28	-	CASRSTKGLAGTGELFF	TGTGCCAGCAGATCGACTAAGGGACTAGCGGGTACCGGGGAGCTGTTTTTT
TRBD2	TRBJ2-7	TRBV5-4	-	CASQRRLAGGRDEQYF	TGTGCCAGTCAAAGGCGACTAGCGGGGGGCAGGGACGAGCAGTACTTC
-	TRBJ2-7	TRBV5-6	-	CASSLIYPGGVDEQYF	TGTGCCAGCAGCTTGATCTACCCCGGAGGTGTGGACGAGCAGTACTTC
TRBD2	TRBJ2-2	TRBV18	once	CASSPRVAGGRNTGELFF	TGTGCCAGCTCACCACGAGTAGCGGGAGGACGTAACACCGGGGAGCTGTTTTTT
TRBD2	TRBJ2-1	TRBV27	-	CAARSGTSGSPYNEQFF	TGTGCCGCGAGAAGTGGGACTAGCGGGAGTCCCTACAATGAGCAGTTCTTC
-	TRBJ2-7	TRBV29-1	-	CSVELYRDGSSYEQYF	TGCAGCGTGGAACTCTACCGGGACGGGAGCTCCTACGAGCAGTACTTC
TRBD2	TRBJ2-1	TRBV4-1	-	CASSHLAGGGDNEQFF	TGCGCCAGCAGCCATTTAGCGGGGGGAGGGGACAATGAGCAGTTCTTC
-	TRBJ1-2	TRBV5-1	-	CASSSSRSWEDDGYTF	TGCGCCAGCAGCTCAAGCCGCTCGTGGGAGGACGATGGCTACACCTTC
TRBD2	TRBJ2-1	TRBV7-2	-	CASSPGLAGGPSYNEQFF	TGTGCCAGCAGCCCAGGACTAGCGGGAGGCCCCTCCTACAATGAGCAGTTCTTC
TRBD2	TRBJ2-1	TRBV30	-	CAWKRRGFSNEQFF	TGTGCCTGGAAAAGGCGGGGGTTTTCGAATGAGCAGTTCTTC
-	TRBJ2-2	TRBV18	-	CASSDVQGSNTGELFF	TGTGCCAGCTCAGACGTCCAGGGGAGCAACACCGGGGAGCTGTTTTTT
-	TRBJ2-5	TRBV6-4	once	CASSAFAGPQETQYF	TGTGCCAGCAGTGCCTTTGCGGGACCACAAGAGACCCAGTACTTC